This T cell receptor beta chain was identified during a study of neurological immune-mediated disorders. Findings and caveats of the study: Private repertoires in all groups were suggested, as expanded clones shared no CDR3 amino acid sequences across subjects. HTLV-1-associated myelopathy had the most TCR clonal expansion, whereas multiple sclerosis had the least (lower than in healthy controls).

In the case of this clonotype: Its antigen is undetermined.

The authors obtained over 200 million TCR-beta sequences from 15-18 subjects per sequencing run. TCRdb redid the calling of the 5' RACE reads with MiXCR, one entry per CDR3 protein. The table shows 60,000 to 85,000 distinct CDR3 sequences, with roughly 4.4% occurring only once. A total of 2 million PBMCs stored at -80 degrees C provided the unsorted libraries. Germline CDR1 SQVTM, CDR2 ANQGSEA. V lost 7 bases and J lost 0, with 18 bases in between. This CDR3 region has 15 residues. Sequences were obtained from PBMCs. This sequence was found in a woman aged 70 to 79 with multiple sclerosis. The chain combines TRBV29-1 with TRBJ1-1; D is unresolved. The CDR3 bases are TGCAGCGGGTCCGGCGGGATTGGTATGAACACTGAAGCTTTCTTT. This codes for CSGSGGIGMNTEAFF.